This T cell receptor beta chain was recorded in a study of blood T cell repertoires in COVID-19. Using immunoSEQ multiplex PCR, the repertoire was profiled, and TCRdb retains in-frame clones only, with some absent. The data contain some 120,000 clones, 90% of them singletons. This CDR3 comprises 14 residues. Trimming shortened V by 3 bases and J by 7 bases, and 10 bases separated the two germline ends. CDR1 is ENHRY, CDR2 SYGVKD, per germline. The TCR comes from a man over 45 with active COVID-19. The sample was peripheral blood. The chain uses TRBV10-3 and TRBJ1-6; unclear D gene. The CDR3 DNA sequence: TGTGCCATCAGTGAACATGGGAGGAATTCACCCCTCCACTTT. Its protein is CAISEHGRNSPLHF.